This TCR beta chain was sequenced during a study of blood T cell repertoires in COVID-19. At the level of the study: Sites in the United States, Italy and Spain provided acute and convalescent COVID-19 samples.

TCRdb's copy holds only in-frame clones and misses some; the assay was immunoSEQ multiplex PCR. Of hundreds of thousands of clones in the sample, about 87% were seen once. Trimming stripped 0 bases from V and 1 base from J, with 7 bases between. The germline V gene encodes CDR1 SGHRS and CDR2 YFSETQ. The CDR3 is 14 amino acids. The TCR originated in a man between 18 and 29 years old with COVID-19, enrolled during active disease. The sample consisted of peripheral blood. The genes are TRBV5-1 and TRBJ1-1; no clear D gene. CDR3 nucleotides: TGCGCCAGCAGCTTGGCGACTCAGAACACTGAAGCTTTCTTT. It yields the protein CASSLATQNTEAFF.